The 29 T cell receptor beta chains presented below share a single source sample, sequenced in a study of beta chain features in type 1 diabetes. As every portion of the isolated RNA was reverse transcribed, the sequencing read expressed TCRB transcripts. Using immunoSEQ multiplex PCR, the repertoire was profiled, and TCRdb retains in-frame clones only, with some absent. Of some 400,000 clones listed, about 16% are singletons. Sequenced sample: naive CD4+ T cells from blood. These receptors came from a woman aged 18-30 years in good health.

The rearrangement joins TRBV9 to TRBJ1-5, with a tentative D call TRBD1 (6 bases). Germline lookup yields CDR1 SGDLS and CDR2 YYNGEE. The V and J ends lost 3 bases and 2 bases respectively, with 18 bases between them. This CDR3 is 17 amino acids long. CDR3 sequence (DNA): TGTGCCAGCAGCGACCCCCCCGGGGGGCTCGGCAATCAGCCCCAGCATTTT. Translated, it gives CASSDPPGGLGNQPQHF.

The chain has TRBV5-8 and TRBJ2-2; a possible D gene is TRBD2 (6 bases). Germline V gives CDR1 SGHTS, CDR2 YDEGEE. The CDR3 extends over 16 amino acids. Trimming cost V 2 bases and J 6 bases, with 17 bases left between them. Here the CDR3 reads CASSFARGAKSGELFF. The CDR3 nucleotides read TGTGCCAGCAGCTTCGCTCGCGGGGCCAAGTCCGGGGAGCTGTTTTTT.

J is TRBJ2-2 and V is TRBV4-1; TRBD1 is a possible D gene (6 bases). In germline, CDR1 is MGHRA, CDR2 YSYEKL. This CDR3 spans 16 amino acids. V was pared by 3 bases and J by 1 base, with 12 bases between. DNA of the CDR3: TGCGCCAGCAGCCATGTCCCGGGACAGAACACCGGGGAGCTGTTTTTT. Amino acids: CASSHVPGQNTGELFF.

The table lists this clone with a few counts. This sample also contains other DNA sequences that code for the same CDR3. The chain links TRBV30 to TRBJ1-5, with 7 nucleotides matching TRBD1. Germline CDR1 reads GTSNPN; CDR2 reads SVGIG (reference sequence). CDR3 length equals 13 residues. Trimming cost V 1 base and J 6 bases; bases outside gene matches: 3. This CDR3 reads CAWSGQGGQPQHF. The CDR3 DNA reads as TGTGCCTGGAGTGGACAGGGAGGTCAGCCCCAGCATTTT.

The CDR3 loop reads CASNPITGRGHGYTF. In DNA, the CDR3 is TGTGCCAGCAACCCAATAACAGGGAGGGGTCATGGCTACACCTTC. This chain connects TRBV11-2 to TRBJ1-2, with D maybe TRBD1 (6 bases). This CDR3 spans 15 amino acids. Deletions cut 7 bases from V and 6 bases from J, with 21 bases between. Looked up from germline, CDR1 is SGHAT and CDR2 is FQNNGV.

This chain links TRBV7-3 with TRBJ2-3, with D perhaps matching TRBD2 (6 bases). CDR3 length equals 15 residues. The V end lost 2 bases, the J end lost 4 bases, and 13 bases lay between the germline ends. CDR1 is SGHTA and CDR2 is FQGTGA in the germline V gene. In DNA form, the CDR3 reads TGTGCCAGCAGCTTATGGGGGGAGAGGGCAGATACGCAGTATTTT. Its translation is CASSLWGERADTQYF.

This clone has just a few counts. The rearrangement joins TRBV29-1 to TRBJ2-7, with D maybe TRBD1 (6 bases). Germline CDR1 reads SQVTM; CDR2 reads ANQGSEA. Trimming shortened V by 4 bases and J by 0 bases, and 16 bases separated the two germline ends. The CDR3 is made up of 15 amino acids. Here the CDR3 DNA reads TGCAGCGTTGGGAGCGTCGGCAGGGGCTCCTACGAGCAGTACTTC. It translates to CSVGSVGRGSYEQYF.

The chain is built from TRBV9 and TRBJ2-2; tentative D call: TRBD1 (6 bases). V dropped 4 bases and J dropped 5 bases, with 15 bases sitting between them. The CDR3 extends over 15 amino acids. The V gene's germline CDR1 is SGDLS and CDR2 YYNGEE. This chain's CDR3 is CASSSGQGWTGELFF. The CDR3 nucleotides read TGTGCCAGCAGCTCAGGGCAGGGGTGGACCGGGGAGCTGTTTTTT. Combining the CDR3 with reference TRBV9 and TRBJ2-2 gives the whole variable domain DSGVTQTPKHLITATGQRVTLRCSPRSGDLSVYWYQQSLDQGLQFLIQYYNGEERAKGNILERFSAQQFPDLHSELNLSSLELGDSALYFCASSSGQGWTGELFFGEGSRLTVL.

The V gene is TRBV14, the J gene TRBJ1-5; D possibly corresponds to TRBD1 (5 bases). Germline CDR1 SGHDN, CDR2 FVKESK. The CDR3 contains 17 residues. V was pared by 4 bases and J by 3 bases, with 19 bases between. The CDR3: CASSPIPWRGLNQPQHF. The CDR3 bases are TGTGCCAGCAGCCCCATCCCTTGGAGGGGACTCAATCAGCCCCAGCATTTT.

This clone was seen a handful of times. The chain joins TRBV29-1 to TRBJ2-5, with 7 nucleotides matching TRBD1. The CDR3 spans 14 residues. Germline CDR1 is SQVTM and CDR2 is ANQGSEA. Unmatched junction bases numbered 8, after V lost 2 bases and J lost 5 bases. The CDR3 bases are TGCAGCGTTGAAATCGTCAGGGGGATTGAGACCCAGTACTTC. Translation: CSVEIVRGIETQYF.

This clone was observed a handful of times. The V and J genes are TRBV4-2 and TRBJ2-3; 11 bases map to TRBD2. The CDR3 contains 17 residues. CDR1 is LGHNA and CDR2 is YNFKEQ in the germline V gene. J lost 0 bases, V lost 8 bases, and 10 bases had no gene match. As DNA, the CDR3 is TGTGCCAGCGGAACTAGCGGGGGCGAGCTAAGCACAGATACGCAGTATTTT. Translated: CASGTSGGELSTDTQYF.

This clone was observed a handful of times. The V call is TRBV30, the J call TRBJ2-5; possibly TRBD2 for D (5 bases). V was pared by 0 bases and J by 3 bases, with 14 bases between. The CDR3 is 15 residues long. Germline V gene lookup returns CDR1 GTSNPN and CDR2 SVGIG (reference sequence). The CDR3 nucleotides are TGTGCCTGGAGTGTAGGGCTAGCTGGAGAAGAGACCCAGTACTTC. Protein product: CAWSVGLAGEETQYF.

In its sample, this clone was seen a few times. The J gene is TRBJ1-5, the V gene TRBV6-4, with D unclear. Trimming took off 2 bases at V and 6 bases at J, with 8 bases between the two ends. This CDR3 comprises 13 residues. Germline assignment: CDR1 MRHNA and CDR2 SNTAGT. The CDR3 protein is CASSDTLAQPQHF. The CDR3 DNA sequence: TGTGCCAGCAGTGACACGTTAGCTCAGCCCCAGCATTTT.

This CDR3 reads CASSHPVPSDYGYTF. The CDR3 DNA sequence: TGTGCCAGCAGCCACCCTGTCCCCTCGGACTATGGCTACACCTTC. V gene TRBV28 combines with J gene TRBJ1-2; D is undetermined. The CDR3 contains 15 residues. V dropped 6 bases and J dropped 3 bases, with 17 bases sitting between them. Germline V gene lookup returns CDR1 MDHEN and CDR2 SYDVKM.

There are a few counts of this clone. The rearrangement uses TRBV5-1 and TRBJ2-2; 8 nucleotides match TRBD1. CDR1 SGHRS and CDR2 YFSETQ come from the germline V gene. V lost 0 bases, J lost 5 bases, and 3 bases stayed unmatched. There are 15 residues in the CDR3. The DNA of the CDR3 is TGCGCCAGCAGCTTGGTCGGACAGGGAACCGGGGAGCTGTTTTTT. This translates into CASSLVGQGTGELFF.

This clone was seen more than once but under ten times. The chain has TRBV27 and TRBJ1-2; the D gene is possibly TRBD1 (5 bases). Between the trimmed V and J ends, which lost 5 bases and 8 bases, there was a span of 12 bases. Germline V gene data show CDR1 as MNHEY and CDR2 as SMNVEV (reference sequence). The CDR3 runs to 12 residues. The CDR3 reads CASSPLGGGYTF. CDR3 nucleotide sequence: TGTGCCAGCAGTCCACTGGGGGGGGGCTACACCTTC.

The chain carries TRBV30 and TRBJ1-5; TRBD1 aligns across 10 bases. Germline loops: CDR1 GTSNPN, CDR2 SVGIG (reference sequence). The junction had 15 bases not matched to a gene; V was cut back by 0 bases and J by 1 base. CDR3 size: 20 residues. The CDR3 is CAWSVYHGTGESGSNQPQHF. The CDR3 DNA reads as TGTGCCTGGAGTGTGTATCATGGGACAGGGGAAAGCGGGAGCAATCAGCCCCAGCATTTT.

J is TRBJ2-1 and V is TRBV28, with a weak D call TRBD2 (6 bases). Germline-derived CDR1 and CDR2 are MDHEN and SYDVKM. The CDR3 has 17 amino acids. The V end was cut by 5 bases, the J end by 0 bases, with 17 bases between. CDR3 sequence (DNA): TGTGCCAGCAGTGACAGCGGGCTACACAGCTCCTACAATGAGCAGTTCTTC. Its translation is CASSDSGLHSSYNEQFF. Full variable domain (remainder filled in from reference TRBV28 and TRBJ2-1): DVKVTQSSRYLVKRTGEKVFLECVQDMDHENMFWYRQDPGLGLRLIYFSYDVKMKEKGDIPEGYSVSREKKERFSLILESASTNQTSMYLCASSDSGLHSSYNEQFFGPGTRLTVL.

The chain carries TRBV29-1 and TRBJ1-1; 8 positions agree with TRBD1. The germline V gene has CDR1 SQVTM and CDR2 ANQGSEA. Trimming took 7 bases from V and 8 from J; bases not matched to a gene: 9. The CDR3 runs to 12 residues. CDR3 sequence reads: CSAGTGLVEAFF. CDR3 sequence (DNA): TGCAGCGCTGGGACAGGTCTAGTGGAAGCTTTCTTT.

The V gene is TRBV15, the J gene TRBJ1-5; D remains unclear. CDR1 is LNHNV and CDR2 is YYDKDF in the germline V gene (reference sequence). This CDR3 comprises 15 residues. Trimming removed 0 bases at V and 5 bases at J, with 11 bases between. The CDR3, as DNA: TGTGCCACCAGCAGAGATAGTAACAGACATCAGCCCCAGCATTTT. It yields the protein CATSRDSNRHQPQHF.

V gene TRBV30 combines with J gene TRBJ2-7, with 9 bases identical to TRBD2. Germline CDR1 reads GTSNPN; CDR2 reads SVGIG (reference sequence). V lost 2 bases and J lost 3; bases outside the gene matches: 5. This CDR3 contains 14 residues. Here the CDR3 reads CAWSISGRFYEQYF. The CDR3 region has the DNA TGTGCCTGGAGTATAAGCGGGAGGTTCTACGAGCAGTACTTC.

The chain couples TRBV30 to TRBJ2-1; TRBD2 agrees at 9 bases. This CDR3 is 15 amino acids long. The germline gives CDR1 GTSNPN, CDR2 SVGIG (reference sequence). After removal of 0 bases from V and 0 bases from J, the junction contained 0 bases not matched to a gene. This CDR3 reads CAWSVSGSSYNEQFF. In nucleotides, the CDR3 is TGTGCCTGGAGTGTTAGCGGGAGCTCCTACAATGAGCAGTTCTTC.

The V call is TRBV27, the J call TRBJ2-1, with 10 bases aligning to TRBD2. CDR1 is MNHEY and CDR2 is SMNVEV in the germline V gene (reference sequence). CDR3 length: 16 residues. V lost 2 bases, J lost 4 bases, and 5 bases stayed unmatched. The CDR3: CASSLRSGRGYNEQFF. The CDR3 nucleotides are TGTGCCAGCAGTTTAAGGAGCGGGAGGGGGTACAATGAGCAGTTCTTC.

The chain carries TRBV19 and TRBJ2-7; the D gene is possibly TRBD2 (6 bases). Trimming took off 4 bases at V and 2 bases at J, with 12 bases between the two ends. The CDR3 spans 14 residues. CDR1 and CDR2 (germline): LNHDA, SQIVND (reference sequence). This CDR3 is CASSRAGSAYEQYF. The CDR3, as DNA: TGTGCCAGTAGTAGGGCGGGAAGCGCCTACGAGCAGTACTTC.

This clone appeared a few times. The CDR3 region is CASSVGWRIYEQYF. CDR3 DNA: TGTGCCAGCAGCGTAGGTTGGAGAATCTACGAGCAGTACTTC. The rearrangement links TRBV9 to TRBJ2-7; D remains unclear. The V end lost 0 bases, the J end lost 3 bases, and 10 bases lay between the germline ends. The CDR3 runs 14 residues. Looked up from germline, CDR1 is SGDLS and CDR2 is YYNGEE.

This clone was counted a few times. The chain links TRBV25-1 to TRBJ1-4; D is ambiguous. Trimming pared 1 base from V and 4 bases from J, leaving 10 bases between. Germline lookup yields CDR1 MGHDK and CDR2 SYGVNS. The CDR3 consists of 15 residues. CDR3 sequence (DNA): TGTGCCAGCAGTGAATTCGGAACGGGTAATGAAAAACTGTTTTTT. This encodes CASSEFGTGNEKLFF. Full variable domain (missing parts from reference TRBV25-1 and TRBJ1-4): EADIYQTPRYLVIGTGKKITLECSQTMGHDKMYWYQQDPGMELHLIHYSYGVNSTEKGDLSSESTVSRIRTEHFPLTLESARPSHTSQYLCASSEFGTGNEKLFFGSGTQLSVL.

The table lists this clone with a few counts. This chain joins TRBV28 and TRBJ2-7, with D perhaps TRBD1 (5 bases). This CDR3 is built from 12 residues. Per germline, CDR1 MDHEN and CDR2 SYDVKM. Trimming removed 2 bases at V and 6 bases at J, with 8 bases between. The CDR3 is CASSLRQSEQYF. The CDR3 DNA sequence: TGTGCCAGCAGTTTAAGACAGTCCGAGCAGTACTTC.

This clone was recorded a few times. J is TRBJ1-1 and V is TRBV9; TRBD1 aligns across 7 bases. The trim removed 3 bases at V and 3 bases at J, leaving 2 bases unmatched. This CDR3 contains 13 residues. Germline V CDR1 and CDR2: SGDLS, YYNGEE. The CDR3 coding sequence is TGTGCCAGCAGCGGACAGGGACACACTGAAGCTTTCTTT. Protein: CASSGQGHTEAFF.

Only a few counts were recorded for this clone. This chain joins TRBV29-1 and TRBJ1-2; 8 bases align to TRBD1. The J segment lost 4 bases and the V segment lost 0 bases, leaving 1 base of the junction unmatched. This CDR3 contains 13 residues. Looked up from germline, CDR1 is SQVTM and CDR2 is ANQGSEA. CDR3 loop: CSVEDTGGYGYTF. CDR3 in DNA: TGCAGCGTTGAAGACACAGGGGGCTATGGCTACACCTTC.